A selection of T cell receptor beta chains follows, all from one sample in a study of neurological immune-mediated disorders. TCRdb analysed the 5' RACE reads with MiXCR anew, one entry per CDR3 protein. The sample lists 100,000 or so distinct CDR3 sequences, 3.5% seen once, with 5.5% to 6.5% in the top ten. The sample taken for sequencing was PBMCs. All receptors derive from a woman younger than 35 with multiple sclerosis. CDR3s include the opening cysteine and the closing phenylalanine or tryptophan. Each record gives: V gene, clone size, D gene, J gene, CDR3 DNA, CDR3 protein. D genes are given only for firm matches. Clone sizes are shown as once, few, many, or a class for an expanded clone.

V gene: TRBV28
clone size: many
D gene: TRBD2
J gene: TRBJ2-7
CDR3 DNA: TGTGCCAGCAGTCCGACTAGCGGGAGGCTCGAAGAGCAGTACTTC
CDR3 protein: CASSPTSGRLEEQYF

V gene: TRBV4-2
clone size: many
D gene: TRBD2
J gene: TRBJ2-5
CDR3 DNA: TGTGCCAGCAGCCAAGGACTGAGAGCGGGGGGAGAGACCCAGTACTTC
CDR3 protein: CASSQGLRAGGETQYF

V gene: TRBV5-1
clone size: many
D gene: .
J gene: TRBJ1-5
CDR3 DNA: TGCGCCAGCAGCCCAGGTTTTAGCAATCAGCCCCAGCATTTT
CDR3 protein: CASSPGFSNQPQHF

V gene: TRBV6-6
clone size: many
D gene: .
J gene: TRBJ1-4
CDR3 DNA: TGTGCCAGCAGTTACGGCCAGTCATGGAGGGACCGAAAACTGTTTTTT
CDR3 protein: CASSYGQSWRDRKLFF

V gene: TRBV12-5
clone size: many
D gene: .
J gene: TRBJ2-1
CDR3 DNA: TGTGCTAGTGGGCCCGGGGCTAGCTCCTACAATGAGCAGTTCTTC
CDR3 protein: CASGPGASSYNEQFF

V gene: TRBV20-1
clone size: many
D gene: TRBD1
J gene: TRBJ1-2
CDR3 DNA: TGCAGTGCTAGAGCCAGGGGGTCCTATGGCTACACCTTC
CDR3 protein: CSARARGSYGYTF

V gene: TRBV5-1
clone size: many
D gene: TRBD1
J gene: TRBJ1-1
CDR3 DNA: TGCGCCAGCAGCTTGGTAGGACAGGGGGCCCACACTGAAGCTTTCTTT
CDR3 protein: CASSLVGQGAHTEAFF

V gene: TRBV7-9
clone size: many
D gene: .
J gene: TRBJ2-5
CDR3 DNA: TGTGCCAGCAGCATCTTGGAGGTAGAGACCCAGTACTTC
CDR3 protein: CASSILEVETQYF

V gene: TRBV9
clone size: many
D gene: .
J gene: TRBJ2-7
CDR3 DNA: TGTGCCAGCAGCGTAGATGGCCGCGAGCAGTACTTC
CDR3 protein: CASSVDGREQYF

V gene: TRBV9
clone size: many
D gene: TRBD2
J gene: TRBJ2-5
CDR3 DNA: TGTGCCAGCAGCGTTACAGCGGGAGTTTCGGAGACCCAGTACTTC
CDR3 protein: CASSVTAGVSETQYF

V gene: TRBV5-1
clone size: many
D gene: .
J gene: TRBJ1-3
CDR3 DNA: TGCGCCAGCAGCTTGGGGGCCGGAAGCTCTGGAAACACCATATATTTT
CDR3 protein: CASSLGAGSSGNTIYF

V gene: TRBV19
clone size: many
D gene: .
J gene: TRBJ2-1
CDR3 DNA: TGTGCCAGTAGTCCTCGGACCCGCAATGAGCAGTTCTTC
CDR3 protein: CASSPRTRNEQFF

V gene: TRBV10-3
clone size: many
D gene: TRBD1
J gene: TRBJ1-2
CDR3 DNA: TGTGCCATCAGTGAAACTGGACAGGCTAACTATGGCTACACCTTC
CDR3 protein: CAISETGQANYGYTF

V gene: TRBV20-1
clone size: many
D gene: .
J gene: TRBJ2-3
CDR3 DNA: TGCAGTGCTGGTAGGGACGCCACAGATACGCAGTATTTT
CDR3 protein: CSAGRDATDTQYF

V gene: TRBV29-1
clone size: many
D gene: .
J gene: TRBJ2-5
CDR3 DNA: TGCAGCGTTGAACACGCGGGACAAGAGACCCAGTACTTC
CDR3 protein: CSVEHAGQETQYF

V gene: TRBV5-5
clone size: many
D gene: TRBD2
J gene: TRBJ2-5
CDR3 DNA: TGTGCCAGCAGCGCGGGGGGTGAGACCCAGTACTTC
CDR3 protein: CASSAGGETQYF

V gene: TRBV29-1
clone size: many
D gene: TRBD1
J gene: TRBJ2-7
CDR3 DNA: TGCAGCGTTGAAGGCAGGGGGTACGAGCAGTACTTC
CDR3 protein: CSVEGRGYEQYF

V gene: TRBV4-1
clone size: many
D gene: .
J gene: TRBJ1-6
CDR3 DNA: TGCGCCAGCAGCCAAGGGGTGGCCAGCCTTTCCTATAATTCACCCCTCCACTTT
CDR3 protein: CASSQGVASLSYNSPLHF

V gene: TRBV19
clone size: many
D gene: TRBD2
J gene: TRBJ2-1
CDR3 DNA: TGTGCCAGTAGATTAGGCGGGGGGAACTCTAGGGAGCAGTTCTTC
CDR3 protein: CASRLGGGNSREQFF

V gene: TRBV12-3/TRBV12-4
clone size: few
D gene: TRBD1
J gene: TRBJ1-1
CDR3 DNA: TGTGCCAGCAGGCCCCGACAGGGGAGAGCTGAAGCTTTCTTT
CDR3 protein: CASRPRQGRAEAFF

V gene: TRBV7-3
clone size: few
D gene: .
J gene: TRBJ2-2
CDR3 DNA: TGTGCCAGCAGCTCTACCGGCGGGACACTGAACACCGGGGAGCTGTTTTTT
CDR3 protein: CASSSTGGTLNTGELFF

V gene: TRBV7-3
clone size: many
D gene: .
J gene: TRBJ1-1
CDR3 DNA: TGTGCCAGCAGCTTAATGGACGACACTGAAGCTTTCTTT
CDR3 protein: CASSLMDDTEAFF

V gene: TRBV18
clone size: many
D gene: .
J gene: TRBJ1-1
CDR3 DNA: TGTGCCAGCTCCCCTTCGGAGAGTGGGGGGAACACTGAAGCTTTCTTT
CDR3 protein: CASSPSESGGNTEAFF